This passage covers 14 T cell receptor beta chains from one sample sequenced in a study of brain T cells in children with intractable seizures. Generated by immunoSEQ multiplex PCR, the TCRdb table keeps only in-frame clones and is missing some. This sample has about 340,000 clones; over 90% occur once, and the top ten carry approximately 5%. Time point in this sample: blood from clinic visit 5 months post-surgery; TSC patient then seizure free. This material consisted of peripheral blood, taken 5 to 6 months after surgery. All receptors come from a boy less than two years old with tuberous sclerosis and intractable seizures.

CDR3 nucleotides: TGTGCCAGCAGCTTTTTTAGCGGGAGTTCTGACTACGAGCAGTACTTC. The encoded protein is CASSFFSGSSDYEQYF. The genes are TRBV13 and TRBJ2-7; 9 nucleotides match TRBD2. V lost 3 bases, J lost 3 bases, and 9 bases stayed unmatched. The germline CDR1 and CDR2 sequences are PRHDT and FYEKMQ (reference sequence). The CDR3 is 16 residues long.

Only a few counts were recorded for this clone. The V gene is TRBV19, the J gene TRBJ1-4; unclear D gene. The CDR3 spans 12 residues. Trimming removed 2 bases from V and 8 bases from J, with 6 bases in between. The germline gives CDR1 LNHDA, CDR2 SQIVND (reference sequence). The CDR3 spells CASSIMGEKLFF. The DNA of the CDR3 is TGTGCCAGTAGTATAATGGGGGAAAAACTGTTTTTT. The variable domain in full, with the rest retrieved from reference TRBV19 and TRBJ1-4, is DGGITQSPKYLFRKEGQNVTLSCEQNLNHDAMYWYRQDPGQGLRLIYYSQIVNDFQKGDIAEGYSVSREKKESFPLTVTSAQKNPTAFYLCASSIMGEKLFFGSGTQLSVL.

The chain employs TRBV7-2 and TRBJ1-3, with a possible D match to TRBD1 (6 bases). V gave up 3 bases and J gave up 2 bases, with 14 bases separating them. CDR1 is SGHTA and CDR2 is FQGNSA in the germline V gene. The CDR3 length is 16 residues. CDR3 amino acids: CASSFRGAGAGNTIYF. The CDR3 DNA reads TGTGCCAGCAGCTTCCGAGGAGCAGGGGCTGGAAACACCATATATTTT.

V is TRBV7-2 and J is TRBJ2-3; no clear D. The CDR3 is made up of 14 amino acids. CDR1 is SGHTA, CDR2 FQGNSA, per germline. The V and J ends lost 1 base and 2 bases respectively, with 7 bases between them. The CDR3 DNA sequence: TGTGCCAGCAGCTTAGAACACTTCACAGATACGCAGTATTTT. It specifies CASSLEHFTDTQYF.

CDR3 nucleotides: TGTGCCAGCAGCTTGCGGACTAGCGGGGGAAATGAGCAGTTCTTC. It specifies CASSLRTSGGNEQFF. V is TRBV5-5 and J is TRBJ2-1, with 13 bases fitting TRBD2. CDR1 and CDR2 from the germline V gene are SGHKS and YYEKEE (reference sequence). The CDR3 loop spans 15 amino acids. The junction had 2 bases not matched to a gene; V was cut back by 1 base and J by 7 bases.

The chain has TRBV29-1 and TRBJ2-3, with TRBD1 as a possible D gene (6 bases). Trimming removed 2 bases from V and 2 bases from J, with 17 bases in between. Germline V lookup: CDR1 SQVTM, CDR2 ANQGSEA. This CDR3 spans 16 amino acids. CDR3 nucleotides: TGCAGCGTTGAAAGGGGCCCAGGGGAATTCACAGATACGCAGTATTTT. Translating gives CSVERGPGEFTDTQYF.

This chain uses TRBV11-2 with TRBJ2-1, with 12 bases that match TRBD2. The CDR3 sequence is 17 residues long. Germline CDR1 reads SGHAT; CDR2 reads FQNNGV. V shed 4 bases and J 8 bases; nucleotides not matched to a gene: 12. The CDR3 region is CASSWPTSGSNVDEQFF. The CDR3 DNA is TGTGCCAGCAGCTGGCCGACTAGCGGGAGTAACGTAGATGAGCAGTTCTTC. Using reference TRBV11-2 and TRBJ2-1 for the parts outside the CDR3, the full variable domain is EAGVAQSPRYKIIEKRQSVAFWCNPISGHATLYWYQQILGQGPKLLIQFQNNGVVDDSQLPKDRFSAERLKGVDSTLKIQPAKLEDSAVYLCASSWPTSGSNVDEQFFGPGTRLTVL.

The chain combines TRBV7-2 with TRBJ2-1; 10 bases are shared with TRBD2. Germline V gene lookup returns CDR1 SGHTA and CDR2 FQGNSA. After removal of 0 bases from V and 10 bases from J, the junction contained 9 bases not matched to a gene. This CDR3 is built from 16 residues. CDR3 DNA: TGTGCCAGCAGCTTAGCGCGGGGACTAGCGTACCGGGAGCAGTTCTTC. The encoded protein is CASSLARGLAYREQFF.

V gene TRBV24-1 combines with J gene TRBJ1-2, with 8 bases aligning to TRBD1. The CDR3 loop spans 14 amino acids. V lost 6 bases, J lost 0 bases, and 2 bases stayed unmatched. Germline V lookup: CDR1 KGHDR, CDR2 SFDVKD. The CDR3 sequence is CATSPTGANYGYTF. CDR3 bases: TGTGCCACCAGTCCGACAGGGGCTAACTATGGCTACACCTTC.

The chain joins TRBV7-3 to TRBJ2-3; TRBD2 agrees at 8 bases. Per germline, CDR1 SGHTA and CDR2 FQGTGA. This CDR3 is 15 amino acids long. V shed 5 bases, J shed 0 bases, and the junction held 4 bases outside the gene matches. CDR3 protein: CASSPSGSSTDTQYF. The CDR3 region has the DNA TGTGCCAGCAGCCCGAGCGGGAGCAGCACAGATACGCAGTATTTT.

J is TRBJ1-2 and V is TRBV30; D perhaps matches TRBD1 (5 bases). CDR3 length equals 13 residues. The germline gives CDR1 GTSNPN, CDR2 SVGIG (reference sequence). V was cut by 1 base and J by 6 bases, with 12 bases left in between. CDR3 in DNA: TGTGCCTGGAGTGAAAGGGGTGGCGATGGCTACACCTTC. Protein product: CAWSERGGDGYTF.

This chain connects TRBV6-5 to TRBJ1-1; no reliable D call. The V end lost 6 bases, the J end lost 2 bases, and 10 bases lay between the germline ends. CDR1 is MNHEY and CDR2 is SVGAGI in the germline V gene. The CDR3 spans 13 residues. This CDR3 is CASRSYGNTEAFF. The CDR3 DNA is TGTGCCAGCAGATCCTACGGCAACACTGAAGCTTTCTTT.

This clone is a singleton in its sample. The chain employs TRBV6-1 and TRBJ2-7; TRBD1 agrees at 11 bases. Looked up from germline, CDR1 is MNHNS and CDR2 is SASEGT. V was clipped by 1 base and J by 3 bases; unmatched bases: 2. CDR3 length equals 15 residues. The CDR3 reads CASSEVGTGGYEQYF. CDR3 DNA: TGTGCCAGCAGTGAAGTGGGGACAGGGGGCTACGAGCAGTACTTC.

The chain links TRBV2 to TRBJ2-3; perhaps TRBD2 as D (5 bases). V dropped 4 bases and J dropped 5 bases, with 16 bases sitting between them. Germline CDR1 and CDR2: SNHLY and FYNNEI. The CDR3 loop spans 15 amino acids. Here the CDR3 reads CASSAELDSKDTQYF. The CDR3 bases are TGTGCCAGCAGTGCTGAACTAGACTCAAAAGATACGCAGTATTTT.